The subject of this entry is one TCR beta chain. Profiled with immunoSEQ multiplex PCR; TCRdb holds only in-frame clones, not every one. Of under 100,000 clones in the sample, more than 80% are singletons; the top ten hold 4.7%. The data stem from a study of Tregs in tolerant kidney transplant recipients. Germline-derived CDR1 and CDR2 are ENHRY and SYGVKD. V lost 7 bases, J lost 5 bases, and 14 bases lay in between. The CDR3 is 13 residues long. The sample was CD8+ T cells from blood. This receptor was obtained from a human donor in good health. The V call is TRBV10-3, the J call TRBJ1-1, with D unresolved. In nucleotides, the CDR3 is TGTGCCATCACCGTAACGGAGAATACTGAAGCTTTCTTT. Encoded protein: CAITVTENTEAFF.